These 12 T cell receptor beta chains were sequenced from one sample in a study of CD4 T cells in relation to SARS-CoV-2 and coronaviruses. CD4+ T cells from unexposed donors were obtained before the COVID-19 pandemic (2011-2018). CD4+ T cells were isolated from the cells after 10 days of culture. The table came from immunoSEQ multiplex PCR; TCRdb's copy has only in-frame clones and leaves some out. The sample includes 18,000 or so clones, roughly 81% of them seen just once. Which antigens these TCRs recognize remains unknown. Sample: CD4+ T cells from PBMCs, cultured in vitro. These receptor sequences come from a human donor in good health.

This clone was recorded a few times. The chain couples TRBV19 to TRBJ1-4; D ambiguous. With 8 bases removed from V and 11 bases from J, the gap between germline ends came to 9 bases. Germline CDR1 is LNHDA and CDR2 is SQIVND (reference sequence). The CDR3 is 10 residues long. CDR3: CASRRGKLFF. Here the CDR3 DNA reads TGTGCCAGTCGCCGCGGGAAACTGTTTTTT.

The rearrangement joins TRBV10-3 to TRBJ2-7; 8 bases agree with TRBD1. Germline V CDR1 and CDR2: ENHRY, SYGVKD. The CDR3 extends over 14 amino acids. V lost 7 bases, J lost 6 bases, and 11 bases stayed unmatched. The CDR3 DNA follows: TGTGCCATCAACTCAGGACAGGGTTCAGGCGAGCAGTACTTC. The encoded protein is CAINSGQGSGEQYF.

This sequence joins TRBV3-1 (or the pseudogene TRBV3-2) and TRBJ2-1; D gene unclear. The length of the CDR3 is 14 residues. The V gene's germline CDR1 is LGHDT and CDR2 YNNKEL (reference sequence). V shed 1 base and J shed 4 bases, with 8 bases lying between them. The CDR3 DNA reads as TGTGCCAGCAGCCAAGGGGTAGGTTACAATGAGCAGTTCTTC. It translates to CASSQGVGYNEQFF.

This clone was counted between two and nine times. This rearrangement joins TRBV18 to TRBJ1-3, with D perhaps TRBD1 (6 bases). There are 14 residues in the CDR3. V was cut by 8 bases and J by 2 bases, with 13 bases left in between. Germline CDR1 KGHSH, CDR2 LQKENI. The CDR3, as DNA: TGTGCCAGCGCCACCTCAGGGGCTGGAAACACCATATATTTT. Its translation: CASATSGAGNTIYF.

The CDR3 reads CASSWDPREETQYF. The CDR3 bases are TGTGCCAGCAGTTGGGACCCCCGAGAGGAGACCCAGTACTTC. The chain recombines TRBV6-6 with TRBJ2-5; either TRBD1 or TRBD2 may supply D (5 bases each). Trimming took 4 bases from V and 5 from J, leaving 14 bases between them. CDR3 size: 14 residues. Germline V gene data show CDR1 as MNHNY and CDR2 as SVGAGI (reference sequence).

The gene calls are TRBV2 and TRBJ2-7; 7 bases map to TRBD2. J lost 6 bases, V lost 1 base, and 12 bases had no gene match. Germline V gene data show CDR1 as SNHLY and CDR2 as FYNNEI. This CDR3 is 16 amino acids long. CDR3 in DNA: TGTGCCAGCAGTGAAGGTCTAGCGGTATCTCAGTCCGAGCAGTACTTC. Translation: CASSEGLAVSQSEQYF.

The chain carries TRBV29-1 and TRBJ2-7; D may correspond to TRBD1 or TRBD2 (5 bases each). The CDR3 consists of 14 residues. V lost 0 bases and J 0 bases, leaving 9 bases between the germline ends. Germline V lookup: CDR1 SQVTM, CDR2 ANQGSEA. The CDR3 DNA sequence: TGCAGCGTTGAAGATCCGGGACGCTCCTACGAGCAGTACTTC. Protein product: CSVEDPGRSYEQYF.

This clone came up a few times. The gene calls are TRBV6-5 and TRBJ1-1, with TRBD1 identical over 8 bases. Losses at the gene ends were 0 bases for V and 2 bases for J; bases not matched to a gene: 5. This CDR3 has 16 residues. Germline V gene sequence: CDR1 MNHEY, CDR2 SVGAGI. DNA of the CDR3: TGTGCCAGCAGTTACTCGAATCAGGGGGCAAACACTGAAGCTTTCTTT. It is translated as CASSYSNQGANTEAFF.

V gene TRBV6-1 combines with J gene TRBJ2-1, with 7 bases aligning to TRBD1. This CDR3 is built from 14 residues. V was clipped by 2 bases and J by 7 bases; unmatched bases: 5. The germline V gene has CDR1 MNHNS and CDR2 SASEGT. The CDR3 bases are TGTGCCAGCAGTGAAACAGGGGATAGAAATGAGCAGTTCTTC. Encoded protein: CASSETGDRNEQFF.

This clone occurred a few times. This chain links TRBV3-1 (or the pseudogene TRBV3-2) with TRBJ1-1; D gene unclear. With 0 bases removed from V and 0 bases from J, the gap between germline ends came to 5 bases. The CDR3 spans 14 residues. From germline, CDR1 is LGHDT and CDR2 YNNKEL (reference sequence). This CDR3 is CASSQDYLNTEAFF. The CDR3 region has the DNA TGTGCCAGCAGCCAAGACTACTTGAACACTGAAGCTTTCTTT.

This chain links TRBV18 with TRBJ1-4, with a possible D match to TRBD1 (5 bases). V was cut by 9 bases and J by 5 bases, with 16 bases left in between. Per the germline V gene, CDR1 is KGHSH and CDR2 is LQKENI. The CDR3 consists of 14 residues. CDR3 nucleotides: TGTGCCAGTCATGAGGGACTATCGAATGAAAAACTGTTTTTT. This translates into CASHEGLSNEKLFF.

CDR3 sequence: CASSEVGSGSYIQYF. CDR3 sequence (DNA): TGTGCCAGCAGTGAAGTCGGTAGCGGTAGCTACATTCAGTACTTC. The chain is built from TRBV2 and TRBJ2-4, with D tentatively TRBD2 (6 bases). The germline V gene has CDR1 SNHLY and CDR2 FYNNEI. V was pared by 1 base and J by 8 bases, with 15 bases between. This CDR3 has 15 residues.